The 17 T cell receptor beta chains given below trace back to one sample, sequenced in a study of T-cell memory formation after mild COVID-19. MiXCR was run by TCRdb on the 5' RACE reads, yielding one entry per CDR3 protein. The sample includes about 290,000 distinct CDR3 sequences, approximately 16% of them seen just once. Sequencing input: PBMCs or a T cell subset sorted from them (not recorded which). The receptors here all came from a man aged 18 to 30 who had mild COVID-19 (a few samples of this study predate the infection). Cell type and time point are not known.

This clonotype came up a few times. This chain's CDR3 is CASSQDPPGQKYGYTF. For the CDR3, the DNA is TGCGCCAGCAGCCAAGATCCCCCGGGACAGAAATATGGCTACACCTTC. The chain couples TRBV4-1 to TRBJ1-2, with 7 bases lining up with TRBD1. The germline V gene encodes CDR1 MGHRA and CDR2 YSYEKL. The CDR3 totals 16 residues. The V and J ends lost 0 bases and 5 bases, in that order; junction bases with no gene match: 9.

V usage is TRBV12-5 and J usage is TRBJ1-1; D is undetermined. The CDR3 is made up of 13 amino acids. Germline values: CDR1 LGHNT, CDR2 FRNRAP. Trimming stripped 3 bases from V and 0 bases from J, with 5 bases between. This CDR3 reads CASGLSMNTEAFF. The CDR3 bases are TGTGCTAGTGGTTTAAGCATGAACACTGAAGCTTTCTTT. The entire variable domain, with the rest obtained from reference TRBV12-5 and TRBJ1-1, is as follows: DARVTQTPRHKVTEMGQEVTMRCQPILGHNTVFWYRQTMMQGLELLAYFRNRAPLDDSGMPKDRFSAEMPDATLATLKIQPSEPRDSAVYFCASGLSMNTEAFFGQGTRLTVV.

This clonotype was detected only a few times. This chain links TRBV12-3 or TRBV12-4 with TRBJ2-3; 11 positions agree with TRBD2. The length of the CDR3 is 18 residues. V was clipped by 5 bases and J by 6 bases; unmatched bases: 16. Here the CDR3 DNA reads TGTGCCAGCAGTCTAGGAGGTAGCGGGGGGGATTTTAGGGATACGCAGTATTTT. Amino acids: CASSLGGSGGDFRDTQYF.

A single count supports this clonotype. The chain recombines TRBV28 with TRBJ1-1, with D tentatively TRBD1 (6 bases). Per germline, CDR1 MDHEN and CDR2 SYDVKM. The CDR3 length is 14 residues. V was shortened by 10 bases and J by 1 base, with 16 bases between the two germline ends. The CDR3 reads CAIVPGAGNTEAFF. The CDR3, as DNA: TGTGCCATCGTTCCGGGGGCGGGGAACACTGAAGCTTTCTTT.

This clonotype was seen at least ten times. This chain uses TRBV6-5 with TRBJ1-1; D unresolved. The CDR3 loop spans 15 amino acids. V dropped 0 bases and J dropped 0 bases, with 8 bases sitting between them. Germline values: CDR1 MNHEY, CDR2 SVGAGI. The CDR3 DNA sequence: TGTGCCAGCAGTTACTCCCGGGCTATGAACACTGAAGCTTTCTTT. Its translation is CASSYSRAMNTEAFF.

The chain couples TRBV4-3 to TRBJ2-7; 9 bases match TRBD2. The CDR3 totals 15 residues. Germline V CDR1 and CDR2: LGHNA, YSLEER. The junction had 7 bases not matched to a gene; V was cut back by 2 bases and J by 5 bases. The CDR3 loop reads CASSQPSGGIHEQYF. DNA of the CDR3: TGCGCCAGCAGCCAACCCAGCGGGGGGATCCACGAGCAGTACTTC.

This clonotype was found a few times. The rearrangement uses TRBV7-2 and TRBJ2-1; TRBD2 matches 8 bases. Germline CDR1 and CDR2: SGHTA and FQGNSA. The V segment lost 3 bases and the J segment 8 bases; nucleotides outside the gene matches: 12. The CDR3 loop spans 16 amino acids. CDR3 sequence reads: CASSLSRRGATDEQFF. The CDR3 nucleotides read TGTGCCAGCAGCTTGAGTCGGCGGGGGGCCACCGATGAGCAGTTCTTC.

The chain joins TRBV5-1 to TRBJ2-1, with a tentative D call TRBD1 (6 bases). V gave up 4 bases and J gave up 1 base, with 9 bases separating them. Germline V gene sequence: CDR1 SGHRS, CDR2 YFSETQ. The CDR3 runs 14 residues. The CDR3 DNA follows: TGCGCCAGCAGCCACGGGACATCCTACAATGAGCAGTTCTTC. Amino acid sequence: CASSHGTSYNEQFF.

The sample holds many counts of this clonotype. The chain uses TRBV11-2 and TRBJ2-3, with D tentatively TRBD1 (6 bases). Germline V gives CDR1 SGHAT, CDR2 FQNNGV. Trimming shortened V by 1 base and J by 4 bases, and 9 bases separated the two germline ends. This CDR3 has 14 residues. CDR3 loop: CASSLGRGSDTQYF. Here the CDR3 DNA reads TGTGCCAGCAGCTTAGGTAGGGGGTCAGATACGCAGTATTTT.

This clonotype has only a few counts. This chain connects TRBV5-5 to TRBJ2-7; D is uncertain. The V gene's germline CDR1 is SGHKS and CDR2 YYEKEE (reference sequence). Trimming left V 4 bases short and J 0 bases short, with 5 bases between. This CDR3 has 12 residues. As DNA, the CDR3 is TGTGCCAGCAGCGTGAGCTCCTACGAGCAGTACGTC. This sequence encodes CASSVSSYEQYV.

The chain carries TRBV7-9 and TRBJ1-1; D is unresolved. Germline V lookup: CDR1 SEHNR, CDR2 FQNEAQ (reference sequence). This CDR3 is 15 amino acids long. Trimming stripped 0 bases from V and 0 bases from J, with 8 bases between. The CDR3: CASSLAGRLNTEAFF. Written as DNA, the CDR3 is TGTGCCAGCAGCTTAGCTGGACGGTTGAACACTGAAGCTTTCTTT.

V usage is TRBV7-9 and J usage is TRBJ1-4; D not resolved. V was cut by 0 bases and J by 5 bases, with 13 bases left in between. The CDR3 is 16 amino acids. Germline V gene sequence: CDR1 SEHNR, CDR2 FQNEAQ (reference sequence). The CDR3 protein is CASSLAAGANNEKLFF. In DNA form, the CDR3 reads TGTGCCAGCAGCTTAGCGGCGGGAGCAAACAATGAAAAACTGTTTTTT.

V usage is TRBV6-2 or TRBV6-3 and J usage is TRBJ2-1; 8 bases map to TRBD2. This CDR3 is built from 14 residues. Trimming removed 7 bases from V and 4 bases from J; junction bases left unmatched: 6. Germline values: CDR1 MNHEY, CDR2 SVGEGT. CDR3 loop: CASTGRGAYNEQFF. DNA of the CDR3: TGTGCCAGCACGGGGCGGGGGGCTTACAATGAGCAGTTCTTC.

The rearrangement links TRBV7-9 to TRBJ2-7; 7 bases fit TRBD2. The CDR3 contains 15 residues. The V segment lost 5 bases and the J segment 3 bases; nucleotides outside the gene matches: 10. Germline V gene sequence: CDR1 SEHNR, CDR2 FQNEAQ (reference sequence). In DNA form, the CDR3 reads TGTGCCAGCAGCGCCCCGGGGGGATCGATCTACGAGCAGTACTTC. Protein product: CASSAPGGSIYEQYF.

In its sample, this clonotype was seen a few times. This chain joins TRBV11-2 and TRBJ2-7; D gene unclear. The CDR3 covers 12 residues. The germline CDR1 and CDR2 sequences are SGHAT and FQNNGV. V was trimmed by 1 base and J by 3 bases, leaving 4 bases between them. This CDR3 is CASSLVHYEQYV. In nucleotides, the CDR3 is TGTGCCAGCAGCTTAGTGCACTACGAGCAGTACGTC.

This clonotype was counted between two and nine times. V is TRBV25-1 and J is TRBJ2-7; perhaps D is TRBD1 or TRBD2 (5 bases each). V lost 4 bases and J 4 bases, leaving 5 bases between the germline ends. The CDR3 covers 11 residues. Germline-derived CDR1 and CDR2 are MGHDK and SYGVNS. CDR3 loop: CASSGGYEQYF. CDR3 nucleotides: TGTGCCAGCAGTGGGGGGTACGAGCAGTACTTC.

This clonotype appeared a few times. The rearrangement links TRBV6-4 to TRBJ2-2; D may match TRBD1 or TRBD2 (6 bases each). The CDR3 is 15 residues long. The germline V and J ends were trimmed by 3 bases and 2 bases, with 10 bases remaining between them. Germline V lookup: CDR1 MRHNA, CDR2 SNTAGT. Here the CDR3 reads CASSEGGQNTGELFF. CDR3 coding DNA: TGTGCCAGCAGTGAGGGGGGACAAAACACCGGGGAGCTGTTTTTT.